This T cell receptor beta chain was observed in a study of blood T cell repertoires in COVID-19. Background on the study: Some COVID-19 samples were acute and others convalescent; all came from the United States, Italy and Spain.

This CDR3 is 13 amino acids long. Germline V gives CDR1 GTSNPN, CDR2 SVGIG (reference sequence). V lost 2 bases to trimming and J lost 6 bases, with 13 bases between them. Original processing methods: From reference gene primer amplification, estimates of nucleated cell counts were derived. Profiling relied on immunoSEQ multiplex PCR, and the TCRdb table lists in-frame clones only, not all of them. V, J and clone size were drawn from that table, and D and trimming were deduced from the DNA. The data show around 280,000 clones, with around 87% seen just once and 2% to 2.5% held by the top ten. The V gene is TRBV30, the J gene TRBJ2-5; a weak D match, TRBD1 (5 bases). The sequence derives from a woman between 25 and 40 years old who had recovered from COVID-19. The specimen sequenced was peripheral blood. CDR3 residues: CAWSLAGSKTQYF. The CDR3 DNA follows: TGTGCCTGGAGTTTGGCAGGGTCAAAGACCCAGTACTTC.